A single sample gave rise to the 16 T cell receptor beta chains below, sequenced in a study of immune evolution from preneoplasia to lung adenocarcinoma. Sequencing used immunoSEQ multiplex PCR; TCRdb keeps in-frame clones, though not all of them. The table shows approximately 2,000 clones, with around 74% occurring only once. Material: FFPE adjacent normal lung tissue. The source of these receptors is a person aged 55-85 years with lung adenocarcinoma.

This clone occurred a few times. CDR3 DNA sequence: TGTGCCAGCAGCTTAATAAGCCGGGACAGGAACACCGGGGAGCTGTTTTTT. It translates to CASSLISRDRNTGELFF. The gene calls are TRBV7-6 and TRBJ2-2; TRBD1 matches 7 bases. Germline V gene data show CDR1 as SGHVS and CDR2 as FNYEAQ. The CDR3 runs 17 residues. V was clipped by 2 bases and J by 1 base; unmatched bases: 7.

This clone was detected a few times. The chain's CDR3 is CASSPPLASAQETQYF. The DNA of the CDR3 is TGTGCCAGCTCACCACCGCTGGCGAGCGCGCAAGAGACCCAGTACTTC. The chain employs TRBV18 and TRBJ2-5, with unresolved D. Germline CDR1 is KGHSH and CDR2 is LQKENI. The CDR3 is made up of 16 amino acids. With 0 bases removed from V and 2 bases from J, the gap between germline ends came to 13 bases. Looking up the rest from reference TRBV18 and TRBJ2-5 gives the full variable domain: NAGVMQNPRHLVRRRGQEARLRCSPMKGHSHVYWYRQLPEEGLKFMVYLQKENIIDESGMPKERFSAEFPKEGPSILRIQQVVRGDSAAYFCASSPPLASAQETQYFGPGTRLLVL.

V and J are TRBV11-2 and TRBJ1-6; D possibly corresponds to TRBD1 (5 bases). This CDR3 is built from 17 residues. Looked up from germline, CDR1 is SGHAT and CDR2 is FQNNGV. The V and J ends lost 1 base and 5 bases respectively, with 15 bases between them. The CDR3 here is CASSLGLSTENNSPLHF. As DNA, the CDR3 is TGTGCCAGCAGCTTAGGCCTTTCGACAGAAAATAATTCACCCCTCCACTTT.

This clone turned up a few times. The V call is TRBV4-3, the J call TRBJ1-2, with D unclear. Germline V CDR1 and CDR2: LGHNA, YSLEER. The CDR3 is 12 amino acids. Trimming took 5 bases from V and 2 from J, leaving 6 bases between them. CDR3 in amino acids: CASSYENYGYTF. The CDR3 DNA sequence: TGCGCCAGCAGCTACGAAAACTATGGCTACACCTTC.

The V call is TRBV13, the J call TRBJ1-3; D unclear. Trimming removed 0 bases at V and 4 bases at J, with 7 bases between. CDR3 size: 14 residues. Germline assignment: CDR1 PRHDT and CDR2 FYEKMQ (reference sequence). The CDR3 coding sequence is TGTGCCAGCAGCTTAGGGGATGCAGGAAACACCATATATTTT. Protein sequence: CASSLGDAGNTIYF.

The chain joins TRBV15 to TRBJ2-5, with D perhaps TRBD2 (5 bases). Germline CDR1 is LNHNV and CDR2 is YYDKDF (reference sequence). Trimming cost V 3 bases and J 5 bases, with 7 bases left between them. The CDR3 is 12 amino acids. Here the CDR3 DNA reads TGTGCCACCAGCAGTCCGGGGGAGACCCAGTACTTC. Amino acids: CATSSPGETQYF.

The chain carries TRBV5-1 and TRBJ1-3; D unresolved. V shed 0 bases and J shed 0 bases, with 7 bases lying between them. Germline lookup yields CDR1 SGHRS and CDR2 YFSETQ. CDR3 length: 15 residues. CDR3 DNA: TGCGCCAGCAGCTTGGGGACTAGCTCTGGAAACACCATATATTTT. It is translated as CASSLGTSSGNTIYF.

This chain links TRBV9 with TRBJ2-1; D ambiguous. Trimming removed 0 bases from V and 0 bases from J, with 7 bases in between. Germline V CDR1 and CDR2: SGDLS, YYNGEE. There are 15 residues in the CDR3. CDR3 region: CASSVAWASYNEQFF. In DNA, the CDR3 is TGTGCCAGCAGCGTAGCGTGGGCCTCCTACAATGAGCAGTTCTTC.

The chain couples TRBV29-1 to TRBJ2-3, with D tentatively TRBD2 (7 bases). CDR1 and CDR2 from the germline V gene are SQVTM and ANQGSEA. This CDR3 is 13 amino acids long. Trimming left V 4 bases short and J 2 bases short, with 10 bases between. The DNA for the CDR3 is TGCAGCGTTGTAGGGGGGGCCACAGATACGCAGTATTTT. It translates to CSVVGGATDTQYF.

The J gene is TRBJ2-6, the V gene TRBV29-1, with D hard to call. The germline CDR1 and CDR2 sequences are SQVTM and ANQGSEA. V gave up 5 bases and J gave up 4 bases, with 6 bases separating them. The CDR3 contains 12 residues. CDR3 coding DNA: TGCAGCGTTCCCCTGGGGGCCAACGTCCTGACTTTC. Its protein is CSVPLGANVLTF.

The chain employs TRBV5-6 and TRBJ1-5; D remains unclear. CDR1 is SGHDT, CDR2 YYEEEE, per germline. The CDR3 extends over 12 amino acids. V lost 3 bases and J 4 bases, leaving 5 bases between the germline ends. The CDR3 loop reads CASSSLNQPQHF. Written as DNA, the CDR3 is TGTGCCAGCAGCTCTTTGAATCAGCCCCAGCATTTT. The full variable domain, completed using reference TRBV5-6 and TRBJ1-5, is DAGVTQSPTHLIKTRGQQVTLRCSPKSGHDTVSWYQQALGQGPQFIFQYYEEEERQRGNFPDRFSGHQFPNYSSELNVNALLLGDSALYLCASSSLNQPQHFGDGTRLSIL.

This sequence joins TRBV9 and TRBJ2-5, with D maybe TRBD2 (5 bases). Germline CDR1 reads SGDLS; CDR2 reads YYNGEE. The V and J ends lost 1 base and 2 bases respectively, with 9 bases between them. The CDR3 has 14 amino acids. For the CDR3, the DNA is TGTGCCAGCAGCGTATATGGCGGGCAAGAGACCCAGTACTTC. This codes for CASSVYGGQETQYF. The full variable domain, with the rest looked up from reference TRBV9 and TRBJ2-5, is DSGVTQTPKHLITATGQRVTLRCSPRSGDLSVYWYQQSLDQGLQFLIQYYNGEERAKGNILERFSAQQFPDLHSELNLSSLELGDSALYFCASSVYGGQETQYFGPGTRLLVL.

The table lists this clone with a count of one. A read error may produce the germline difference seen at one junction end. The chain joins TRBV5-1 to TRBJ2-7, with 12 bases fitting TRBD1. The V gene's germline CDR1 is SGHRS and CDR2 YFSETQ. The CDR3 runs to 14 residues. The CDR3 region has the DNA TGCGCCAGCAGCACCGGGACAGGGGGCCTTCGGAGCCTCTTC. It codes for CASSTGTGGLRSLF. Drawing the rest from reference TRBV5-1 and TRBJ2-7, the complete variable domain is KAGVTQTPRYLIKTRGQQVTLSCSPISGHRSVSWYQQTPGQGLQFLFEYFSETQRNKGNFPGRFSGRQFSNSRSEMNVSTLELGDSALYLCASSTGTGGLRSLFGPGTRLTVT.

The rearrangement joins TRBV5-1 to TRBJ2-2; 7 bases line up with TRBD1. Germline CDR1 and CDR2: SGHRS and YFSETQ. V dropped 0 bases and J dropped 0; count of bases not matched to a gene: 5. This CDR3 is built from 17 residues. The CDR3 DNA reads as TGCGCCAGCAGCTTGGGGCCTACAGGGGCGAACACCGGGGAGCTGTTTTTT. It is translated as CASSLGPTGANTGELFF.

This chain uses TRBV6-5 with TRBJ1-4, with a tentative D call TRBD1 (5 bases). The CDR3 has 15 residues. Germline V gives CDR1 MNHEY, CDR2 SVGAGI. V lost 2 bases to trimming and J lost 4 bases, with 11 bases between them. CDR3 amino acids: CASSYTQGGNEKLFF. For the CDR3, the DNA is TGTGCCAGCAGTTACACCCAGGGCGGTAATGAAAAACTGTTTTTT.

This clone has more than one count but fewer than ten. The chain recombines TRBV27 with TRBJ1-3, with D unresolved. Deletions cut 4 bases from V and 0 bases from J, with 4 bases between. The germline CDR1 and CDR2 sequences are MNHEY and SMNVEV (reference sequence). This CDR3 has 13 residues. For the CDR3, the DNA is TGTGCCAGCAGTTCCCGCTCTGGAAACACCATATATTTT. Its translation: CASSSRSGNTIYF.